This T cell receptor beta chain was observed in a study of blood T cell repertoires in COVID-19. For the study at large: COVID-19 samples collected from the United States, Italy and Spain covered acute and convalescent phases.

With 4 bases clipped from V and 4 bases from J, the junction kept 10 bases outside the gene matches. Per germline, CDR1 MNHNS and CDR2 SASEGT. The CDR3 is 16 amino acids. Source study methods: Amplification with reference gene primers provided the estimates of nucleated cell counts. Measured with immunoSEQ multiplex PCR; TCRdb has only the in-frame clones, and not every one. V and J calls and clone size are those listed in that table; D and trimming were worked out from the DNA. The data show around 150,000 clones, over 80% seen once. Individuals drawn from 24 US areas were about 18 to 95 years old. Membership in each cohort depended on participant-reported clinical history.

The source is a woman in her sixties or seventies who had recovered from COVID-19. Material: PBMCs or T cells enriched from blood (not recorded which). The V gene is TRBV6-1, the J gene TRBJ1-2; 9 bases line up with TRBD1. The chain's CDR3 is CASSAQDRGKGYGYTF. The DNA of the CDR3 is TGTGCCAGCAGTGCCCAAGACAGGGGGAAGGGCTATGGCTACACCTTC.